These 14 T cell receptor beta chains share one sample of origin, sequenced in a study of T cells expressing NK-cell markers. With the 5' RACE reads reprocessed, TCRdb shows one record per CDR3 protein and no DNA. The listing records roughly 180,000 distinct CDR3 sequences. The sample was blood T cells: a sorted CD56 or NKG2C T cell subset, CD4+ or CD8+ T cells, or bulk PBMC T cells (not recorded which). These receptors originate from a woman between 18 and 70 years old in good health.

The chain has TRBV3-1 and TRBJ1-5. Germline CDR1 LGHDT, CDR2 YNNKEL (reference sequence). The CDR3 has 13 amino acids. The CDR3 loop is CASSQMVDQPQHF. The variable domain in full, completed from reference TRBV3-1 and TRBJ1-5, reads DTAVSQTPKYLVTQMGNDKSIKCEQNLGHDTMYWYKQDSKKFLKIMFSYNNKELIINETVPNRFSPKSPDKAHLNLHINSLELGDSAVYFCASSQMVDQPQHFGDGTRLSIL.

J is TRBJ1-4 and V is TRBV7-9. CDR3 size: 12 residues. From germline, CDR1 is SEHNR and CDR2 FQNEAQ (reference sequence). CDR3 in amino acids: CASSARREKLFF.

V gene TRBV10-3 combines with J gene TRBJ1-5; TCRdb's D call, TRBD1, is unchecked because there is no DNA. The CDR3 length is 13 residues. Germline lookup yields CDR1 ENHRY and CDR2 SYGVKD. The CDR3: CAISPTGNQPQHF.

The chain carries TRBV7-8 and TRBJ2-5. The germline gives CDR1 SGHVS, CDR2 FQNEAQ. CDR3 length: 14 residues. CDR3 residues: CASSSLRKEETQYF.

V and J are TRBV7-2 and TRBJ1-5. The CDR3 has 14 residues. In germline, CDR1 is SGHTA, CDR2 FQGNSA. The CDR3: CASSVAGSNQPQHF.

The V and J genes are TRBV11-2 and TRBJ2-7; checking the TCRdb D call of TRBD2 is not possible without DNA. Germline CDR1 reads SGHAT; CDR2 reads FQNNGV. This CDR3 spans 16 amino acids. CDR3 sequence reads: CASRPTTSASSYEQYF.

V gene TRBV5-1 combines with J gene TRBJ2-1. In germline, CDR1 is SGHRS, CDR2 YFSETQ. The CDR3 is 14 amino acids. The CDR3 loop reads CASSLISERGEQFF.

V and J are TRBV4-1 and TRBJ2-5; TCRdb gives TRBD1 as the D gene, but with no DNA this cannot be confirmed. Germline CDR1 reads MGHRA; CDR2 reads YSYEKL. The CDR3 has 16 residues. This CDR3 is CASSRTGGQNQETQYF.

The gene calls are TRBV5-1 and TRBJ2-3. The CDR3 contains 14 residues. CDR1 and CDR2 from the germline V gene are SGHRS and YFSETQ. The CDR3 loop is CASSLGRVQNTQYF.

The CDR3 loop is CSATDQAIETQYF. This chain uses TRBV20-1 with TRBJ2-5. CDR1 and CDR2 from the germline V gene are DFQATT and SNEGSKA (reference sequence). This CDR3 contains 13 residues.

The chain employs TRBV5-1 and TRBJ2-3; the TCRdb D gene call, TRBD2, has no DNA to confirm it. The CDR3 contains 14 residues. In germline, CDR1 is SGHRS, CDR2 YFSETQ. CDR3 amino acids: CASRHDLIADTQYF.

This chain's CDR3 is CASSARGIGTDTQYF. The chain is built from TRBV9 and TRBJ2-3. CDR3 length: 15 amino acids. Germline CDR1 reads SGDLS; CDR2 reads YYNGEE. Full variable domain (rest looked up from reference TRBV9 and TRBJ2-3): DSGVTQTPKHLITATGQRVTLRCSPRSGDLSVYWYQQSLDQGLQFLIQYYNGEERAKGNILERFSAQQFPDLHSELNLSSLELGDSALYFCASSARGIGTDTQYFGPGTRLTVL.

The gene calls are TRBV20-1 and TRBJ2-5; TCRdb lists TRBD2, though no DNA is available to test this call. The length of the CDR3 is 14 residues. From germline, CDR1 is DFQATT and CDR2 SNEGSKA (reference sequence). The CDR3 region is CSASGRAEGETQYF.

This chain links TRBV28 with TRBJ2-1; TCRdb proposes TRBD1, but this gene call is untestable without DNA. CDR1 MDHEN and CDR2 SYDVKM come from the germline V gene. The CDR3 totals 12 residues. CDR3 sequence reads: CATWDRPNEQFF.